The source of this TCR beta chain is a study of cytomegalovirus exposure and HLA in healthy donors. Whole-study findings and limits: Later analysis demonstrated an association between a missense DCLRE1C variant and TCR beta V- and J-gene trimming. Some V segments (TRBV6-2 and TRBV6-3 among them) were excluded as indistinguishable. While the bulk of TCR sequences proved rare, some public TCRs turned up in many donors.

There are 15 residues in the CDR3. The germline V gene encodes CDR1 MGHDK and CDR2 SYGVNS. After removal of 3 bases from V and 1 base from J, the junction contained 3 bases not matched to a gene. Primers for the PCR totalled 60 Vbeta and 13 Jbeta. Clones were sequenced by immunoSEQ multiplex PCR, and TCRdb holds only the in-frame ones, with some missing. The table records 100,000 to 150,000 clones, around 80% of them present only once. On this clone: As yet, its antigen is unknown.

The material sequenced was PBMCs. The chain recombines TRBV25-1 with TRBJ2-7; 10 bases line up with TRBD2. The receptor comes from a woman aged 60-70 years in good health and CMV-seropositive. Here the CDR3 DNA reads TGTGCCAGCAGTGATAAGACTAGCGGGTCCTACGAGCAGTACTTC. As protein: CASSDKTSGSYEQYF.